The source of this T cell receptor beta chain is a study of T cell responses to AZD1222 COVID-19 vaccine. Worth noting for this clone: Antigen: not known.

Generated by immunoSEQ multiplex PCR, the TCRdb table keeps only in-frame clones and is missing some. This repertoire shows roughly 95,000 clones, 70% to 90% found once; its top ten account for 2.8%. Study-wide findings and caveats: Donors skewed white British and female; clonal diversity was possibly underestimated. Close to half of spike-specific TCRs reportedly recognize unmutated variant regions.

V lost 6 bases and J 1 base, leaving 12 bases between the germline ends. Germline V lookup: CDR1 KGHSH, CDR2 LQKENI. This CDR3 is built from 14 residues. This specimen consisted of peripheral blood, obtained on day 0 of AZD1222 vaccination. This receptor was identified in an adult in good health. V usage is TRBV18 and J usage is TRBJ1-1, with D possibly being TRBD1 (5 bases). The CDR3: CASSPGGANTEAFF. DNA of the CDR3: TGTGCCAGCTCTCCCGGGGGAGCGAACACTGAAGCTTTCTTT.